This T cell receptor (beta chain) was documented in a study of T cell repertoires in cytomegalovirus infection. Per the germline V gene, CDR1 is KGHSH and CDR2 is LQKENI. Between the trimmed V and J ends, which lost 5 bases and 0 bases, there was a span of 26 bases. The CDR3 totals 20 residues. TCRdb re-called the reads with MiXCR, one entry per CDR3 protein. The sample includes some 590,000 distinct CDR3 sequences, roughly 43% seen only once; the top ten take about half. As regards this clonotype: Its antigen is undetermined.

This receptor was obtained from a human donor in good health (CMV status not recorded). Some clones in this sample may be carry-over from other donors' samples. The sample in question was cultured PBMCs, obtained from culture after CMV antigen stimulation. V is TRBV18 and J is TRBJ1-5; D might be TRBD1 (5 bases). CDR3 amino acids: CASSAGRDNWPAYSNQPQHF. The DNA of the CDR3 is TGTGCCAGCTCAGCGGGACGCGATAACTGGCCGGCATATAGCAATCAGCCCCAGCATTTT.